This T cell receptor (beta chain) was sequenced for a study of shared clonotypes between healthy human individuals (dated by TCRdb to the early 2020s). Background on the whole study: The cohort comprised a couple of women and a few men aged 18 to 49 years. To estimate repertoire size and how much clonotype sharing occurs between individuals, the study deeply sequenced the blood TCR repertoires of about 5 healthy adults. Different laboratories and diverse techniques were used to prepare libraries and sequence TCR repertoires, to increase sequencing depth and limit assay-specific biases. Per donor, leukapheresis produced somewhere between about 0.85 and 10 billion PBMCs. For each donor, three plates each were used for CD4 naive and CD4 memory, two plates were used for CD8 naive, and one plate was used for CD8 memory.

Healthy HIV-negative adults with no recently reported acute infections or vaccinations were included as donors. All donors were Caucasian adults living in Nashville, Tennessee, USA. CD4+ T cells were enriched by magnetic negative selection, after which naive cells were positively selected on CD45RA and the negative fraction was taken as the memory subset. After blood collection by leukapheresis, PBMCs were isolated using Ficoll-Histopaque density gradient centrifugation and then cryopreserved in the vapor phase of liquid nitrogen. Purity and quantity of every magnetically sorted T cell population were checked by analytical flow cytometry. Genomic DNA was isolated from every sorted fraction and measured by UV absorbance on a Nanodrop 2000c. Points the paper makes about the study in general: Sampling was restricted to blood, and TCR repertoires in tissues likely differ from the TCR repertoires found in blood. Approximately 5% of naive CD4, 3.5% of naive CD8, 2.3% of memory CD4, and 0.4% of memory CD8 clonotypes were shared across several donors. Even with the large sequencing depth, rarefaction of the sorted-subset datasets indicated that sequencing was incomplete. Compared with non-shared clonotypes, clonotypes shared by all four sorted-subset donors had higher generation probabilities. Pairwise subsampling led to the expectation that sequencing depth would affect the degree of clonotype sharing among donors. Naive subsets generally had larger estimated clonotype richness than memory subsets did. The small number of donors limited the genetic and exposure-history diversity represented.

CDR1 and CDR2, looked up from the germline V gene, are SGHTA and FQGNSA. The junction carries 8 bases between V and J, which are trimmed by 1 base and 7 bases respectively. Inclusive of the bounding cysteine and phenylalanine, the CDR3 is 14 residues long. CDR3 DNA is the only sequence kept; it has 42 bases, read in frame from the first base. Comments on this clone: Its cognate antigen has yet to be identified. No base-level quality is on record; no much larger clone is a single base apart.

Using the deep immunoSEQ assay, multiplex PCR amplified TCR CDR3 regions from genomic DNA. Extracted genomic DNA from each cell subset was spread evenly across all wells of several immunoSEQ 96-well plates, with each plate serving as a replicate. For sorted subsets, each replicate PCR was loaded with approximately 200 ng genomic DNA, equivalent to approximately 33,000 T cell genomes. The purified libraries were quantified using a Qubit 3.0 fluorometer, sized with a Bioanalyzer 2100, and then quantified again using the KAPA Library Quantification kit. Every immunoSEQ 96-well plate was sequenced on a dedicated single-read 150-cycle Illumina NextSeq 550 flow cell. From the authors' description of their analysis: Because the immunoSEQ output held only junctional sequences and lacked quality scores, the filtering could not match the filtering applied to full-length reads. Sequences were annotated with PyIR, a Python wrapper for IgBLAST v1.9, using IMGT germline references to assign V/J genes and CDR3. Reads with weak V/J assignments (E-value above 1e-6), missing CDR3, stop codons, out-of-frame junctions, or ambiguous translated residues were removed. V3J clonotypes were defined by identical inferred V gene, J gene, and CDR3 amino acid sequence. The percentage overlap between two repertoires was calculated by dividing the number of shared unique clonotypes by the size of the smaller repertoire. Three approaches were used to assess repertoire richness: RTK rarefaction, the Chao1 estimator, and Recon v2.1 estimates of unobserved clonotypes. Generation probabilities for all TCRbeta clonotypes obtained by the gDNA method from a few donors were computed using OLGA. TCRdb took over this immuneACCESS table, retaining in-frame rearrangements with V and J assigned. Such tables are incomplete; in checked studies, under half of the missing clones stem from an unresolved V gene, and the remainder is unexplained. V and J calls and clone size are given by that table; D and trimming were obtained from the DNA. Counted in this sample were 2 million to 2.5 million clones; 90% to 96% of them appeared once. The leading ten clones occupy approximately 0.13% of the sample.

The chain links TRBV7-2 with TRBJ1-6; confidence is insufficient to name the D gene. The sequencing sample was made of naive CD4+ T cells sorted from blood. The cell subset or site label for this specimen denotes: CD45RA+ positively selected. The sequence derives from a man aged 18 to 30 in good health. The nucleotides are TGTGCCAGCAGCTTAGAGGTGGGGAATTCACCCCTCCACTTT. The resulting protein is CASSLEVGNSPLHF.